A single sample is the source of the 26 T cell receptor beta chains below, sequenced in a study of blood T cell repertoires in COVID-19. Repertoires were generated with immunoSEQ multiplex PCR, while TCRdb's copy carries only in-frame clones and drops some. The sample has nearly 95,000 clones, around 86% seen once. The sequencing sample was made of peripheral blood. The receptors were gathered from an elderly woman with acute or convalescent COVID-19.

This rearrangement joins TRBV6-5 to TRBJ1-1, with D unclear. CDR1 is MNHEY, CDR2 SVGAGI, per germline. This CDR3 contains 12 residues. V gave up 6 bases and J gave up 5 bases, with 10 bases separating them. CDR3 in DNA: TGTGCCAGCAGCCGGCCGGGGACTGAAGCTTTCTTT. Translated, it gives CASSRPGTEAFF.

The chain employs TRBV29-1 and TRBJ1-1, with D possibly matching TRBD1 (5 bases). Germline-derived CDR1 and CDR2 are SQVTM and ANQGSEA. The CDR3 is 13 residues long. With 2 bases removed from V and 4 bases from J, the gap between germline ends came to 11 bases. CDR3 sequence: CSVESGEATEAFF. For the CDR3, the DNA is TGCAGCGTTGAATCGGGGGAGGCCACTGAAGCTTTCTTT. The full variable domain, with the rest looked up from reference TRBV29-1 and TRBJ1-1, is SAVISQKPSRDICQRGTSLTIQCQVDSQVTMMFWYRQQPGQSLTLIATANQGSEATYESGFVIDKFPISRPNLTFSTLTVSNMSPEDSSIYLCSVESGEATEAFFGQGTRLTVV.

This clone came up once. V and J are TRBV6-4 and TRBJ2-7; possibly TRBD2 for D (5 bases). Germline V CDR1 and CDR2: MRHNA, SNTAGT. The ends were cut back, 4 bases at V and 2 bases at J, with 15 bases in the middle. The CDR3 is made up of 15 amino acids. The CDR3 region has the DNA TGTGCCAGCAGTGGCCTACTAGGGAGAACCTACGAGCAGTACTTC. Amino acids: CASSGLLGRTYEQYF.

The chain employs TRBV3-1 (or the pseudogene TRBV3-2) and TRBJ2-7; D possibly corresponds to TRBD2 (5 bases). Trimming cost V 4 bases and J 0 bases, with 22 bases left between them. This CDR3 has 18 residues. The germline gives CDR1 LGHDT, CDR2 YNNKEL (reference sequence). CDR3 nucleotides: TGTGCCAGCAGCCCCGAGGGTGGGTCCAACTTTTTCTCCTACGAGCAGTACTTC. Translating it yields CASSPEGGSNFFSYEQYF.

The V gene is TRBV9, the J gene TRBJ1-3; D ambiguous. V was cut by 0 bases and J by 0 bases, with 10 bases left in between. Germline V CDR1 and CDR2: SGDLS, YYNGEE. The CDR3 consists of 16 residues. As DNA, the CDR3 is TGTGCCAGCAGCGTAGACCCCTCAGGCTCTGGAAACACCATATATTTT. It yields the protein CASSVDPSGSGNTIYF.

The rearrangement joins TRBV18 to TRBJ2-5; 12 positions agree with TRBD2. Trimming at V came to 4 bases and at J to 4 bases, leaving 1 base not matched to a gene. The CDR3 extends over 14 amino acids. From germline, CDR1 is KGHSH and CDR2 LQKENI. The CDR3 sequence: CASSQTSGGETQYF. CDR3 nucleotide sequence: TGTGCCAGCTCACAGACTAGCGGGGGAGAGACCCAGTACTTC.

The gene calls are TRBV5-6 and TRBJ2-2, with D perhaps TRBD2 (6 bases). Trimming stripped 8 bases from V and 6 bases from J, with 11 bases between. The CDR3 extends over 12 amino acids. Germline CDR1 and CDR2: SGHDT and YYEEEE. DNA of the CDR3: TGTGCCAGTTCGGGGGTTCCCGGGGAGCTGTTTTTT. Residues: CASSGVPGELFF.

V gene TRBV19 combines with J gene TRBJ2-1; 8 positions agree with TRBD2. J lost 4 bases, V lost 8 bases, and 7 bases had no gene match. The CDR3 is 14 amino acids. Germline loops: CDR1 LNHDA, CDR2 SQIVND (reference sequence). The DNA of the CDR3 is TGTGCCAGTGAACCCGGGACTAGTTACAATGAGCAGTTCTTC. Its translation: CASEPGTSYNEQFF.

This chain connects TRBV3-1 (or the pseudogene TRBV3-2) to TRBJ1-1, with D maybe TRBD1 (6 bases). Germline CDR1 and CDR2: LGHDT and YNNKEL (reference sequence). V was clipped by 8 bases and J by 5 bases, with 15 bases between them. The length of the CDR3 is 13 residues. The chain's CDR3 is CASSRGGGTEAFF. For the CDR3, the DNA is TGTGCCAGCTCCCGGGGAGGGGGAACTGAAGCTTTCTTT.

The V and J genes are TRBV7-8 and TRBJ1-2, with a tentative D call TRBD1 (5 bases). CDR1 SGHVS and CDR2 FQNEAQ come from the germline V gene. This CDR3 is 16 amino acids long. V shed 4 bases and J shed 0 bases, with 15 bases lying between them. CDR3 amino acids: CASSSTSGGANYGYTF. The CDR3 DNA sequence: TGTGCCAGCAGCTCCACCTCGGGGGGAGCTAACTATGGCTACACCTTC.

The V call is TRBV18, the J call TRBJ1-5; 9 bases are a match to TRBD1. This CDR3 region has 16 residues. V dropped 3 bases and J dropped 2; count of bases not matched to a gene: 5. Germline loops: CDR1 KGHSH, CDR2 LQKENI. In nucleotides, the CDR3 is TGTGCCAGCTCACCCGACAGGGGGGTTGGCAATCAGCCCCAGCATTTT. It translates to CASSPDRGVGNQPQHF.

This chain links TRBV27 with TRBJ1-2; 10 nucleotides agree with TRBD1. J was trimmed by 8 bases and V by 3 bases; bases with no gene match: 6. This CDR3 contains 14 residues. Per the germline V gene, CDR1 is MNHEY and CDR2 is SMNVEV (reference sequence). This chain's CDR3 is CASSLTGGATGYTF. The CDR3 DNA follows: TGTGCCAGCAGTTTGACAGGGGGCGCGACAGGCTACACCTTC.

This rearrangement joins TRBV7-2 to TRBJ2-4; 10 bases map to TRBD1. CDR3 length: 12 amino acids. Germline V gives CDR1 SGHTA, CDR2 FQGNSA. The ends lost 3 bases at V and 15 bases at J; junction bases unmatched: 5. The CDR3 is CASSFGGQGLYF. Written as DNA, the CDR3 is TGTGCCAGCAGCTTTGGGGGACAGGGGTTGTACTTC.

This chain joins TRBV10-3 and TRBJ2-7; tentative D call: TRBD1 (5 bases). CDR1 is ENHRY and CDR2 is SYGVKD in the germline V gene. The V and J ends lost 8 bases and 2 bases respectively, with 7 bases between them. This CDR3 has 11 amino acids. The CDR3 loop reads CAIRQTYEQYF. As DNA, the CDR3 is TGTGCCATCCGACAGACCTACGAGCAGTACTTC.

This chain uses TRBV5-1 with TRBJ1-3; 7 bases align to TRBD1. V shed 0 bases, J shed 3 bases, and the junction held 9 bases outside the gene matches. CDR1 is SGHRS, CDR2 YFSETQ, per germline. The length of the CDR3 is 17 residues. In DNA form, the CDR3 reads TGCGCCAGCAGCTTGGCAGGGGGTTTGGCTGGTGGAAACACCATATATTTT. Its protein product is CASSLAGGLAGGNTIYF.

The chain carries TRBV19 and TRBJ1-2; 8 nucleotides agree with TRBD1. CDR1 is LNHDA and CDR2 is SQIVND in the germline V gene (reference sequence). There are 11 residues in the CDR3. V trimming: 8 bases; J trimming: 8 bases; junction bases outside the gene matches: 4. Here the CDR3 DNA reads TGTGCCAGTCAAGACAGGGGAGGCTACACCTTC. It encodes CASQDRGGYTF. Full variable domain (missing parts from reference TRBV19 and TRBJ1-2): DGGITQSPKYLFRKEGQNVTLSCEQNLNHDAMYWYRQDPGQGLRLIYYSQIVNDFQKGDIAEGYSVSREKKESFPLTVTSAQKNPTAFYLCASQDRGGYTFGSGTRLTVV.

This chain uses TRBV19 with TRBJ2-5; a possible D gene is TRBD1 (5 bases). Trimming left V 3 bases short and J 5 bases short, with 16 bases between. The V gene's germline CDR1 is LNHDA and CDR2 SQIVND (reference sequence). This CDR3 contains 15 residues. CDR3 loop: CASSIEGARSETQYF. Here the CDR3 DNA reads TGTGCCAGTAGTATTGAAGGGGCGCGATCGGAGACCCAGTACTTC.

The chain has TRBV5-4 and TRBJ2-7; the match to TRBD2 covers 16 bases. The germline CDR1 and CDR2 sequences are SGHNT and YYREEE (reference sequence). CDR3 length: 17 residues. The ends lost 5 bases at V and 0 bases at J; junction bases unmatched: 5. DNA of the CDR3: TGTGCCAGCAGTCCGGGACTAGCGGGAGGGGGCTCCTACGAGCAGTACTTC. Amino acids: CASSPGLAGGGSYEQYF.

The chain has TRBV27 and TRBJ2-7, with D perhaps matching TRBD1 (6 bases). Per germline, CDR1 MNHEY and CDR2 SMNVEV (reference sequence). CDR3 length: 13 amino acids. Trimming left V 0 bases short and J 6 bases short, with 9 bases between. CDR3 residues: CASSLSGGLEQYF. The DNA for the CDR3 is TGTGCCAGCAGTTTATCTGGGGGCCTCGAGCAGTACTTC.

In this sample, this clone turned up once. The chain combines TRBV10-3 with TRBJ2-2; no firm D call. The V gene lost 2 bases and the J gene lost 0 bases, with 4 bases spanning the gap. From germline, CDR1 is ENHRY and CDR2 SYGVKD. The CDR3 runs 14 residues. The CDR3 loop reads CAISEQTNTGELFF. The CDR3 DNA reads TGTGCCATCAGTGAGCAGACGAACACCGGGGAGCTGTTTTTT.

The chain carries TRBV18 and TRBJ1-2; D remains unclear. The CDR3 consists of 16 residues. Looked up from germline, CDR1 is KGHSH and CDR2 is LQKENI. With 3 bases removed from V and 4 bases from J, the gap between germline ends came to 18 bases. The CDR3 DNA reads as TGTGCCAGCTCACCCCAGCGGACCGATCGGGGCTATGGCTACACCTTC. It encodes CASSPQRTDRGYGYTF.

The chain combines TRBV30 with TRBJ2-1; maybe TRBD1 (5 bases). CDR3 length: 15 amino acids. Trimming removed 2 bases from V and 5 bases from J, with 16 bases in between. Germline values: CDR1 GTSNPN, CDR2 SVGIG (reference sequence). DNA of the CDR3: TGTGCCTGGAGTCACACTCAGGGCCTGGACAATGAGCAGTTCTTC. As protein: CAWSHTQGLDNEQFF.

This sequence joins TRBV27 and TRBJ1-4; a possible D gene is TRBD1 (6 bases). Trimming left V 4 bases short and J 1 base short, with 13 bases between. CDR1 is MNHEY, CDR2 SMNVEV, per germline (reference sequence). This CDR3 is built from 16 residues. As DNA, the CDR3 is TGTGCCAGCAGTTACCTCTCGACAGGAACTAATGAAAAACTGTTTTTT. Its translation: CASSYLSTGTNEKLFF.

This clone was seen more than once but under ten times. The CDR3 loop is CASSSRNEQYF. The CDR3 nucleotides are TGTGCCAGCAGTTCCCGTAACGAGCAGTACTTC. V usage is TRBV2 and J usage is TRBJ2-7, with D unclear. Trimming removed 5 bases from V and 5 bases from J, with 7 bases in between. The length of the CDR3 is 11 residues. Germline V lookup: CDR1 SNHLY, CDR2 FYNNEI.

The chain combines TRBV4-3 with TRBJ1-2; tentative D call: TRBD1 (5 bases). V shed 0 bases and J shed 2 bases, with 13 bases lying between them. This CDR3 contains 16 residues. Germline CDR1 and CDR2: LGHNA and YSLEER. The DNA for the CDR3 is TGCGCCAGCAGCCAAGACGGGGCAGGGAGGAACTATGGCTACACCTTC. It codes for CASSQDGAGRNYGYTF.

The chain employs TRBV29-1 and TRBJ2-3; 7 bases are a match to TRBD1. V was pared by 4 bases and J by 4 bases, with 8 bases of the junction left unmatched. CDR1 is SQVTM and CDR2 is ANQGSEA in the germline V gene. The CDR3 spans 14 residues. The CDR3 nucleotides read TGCAGCGTTGCCTGGACAGGATCTGCAGATACGCAGTATTTT. This gives the protein CSVAWTGSADTQYF.